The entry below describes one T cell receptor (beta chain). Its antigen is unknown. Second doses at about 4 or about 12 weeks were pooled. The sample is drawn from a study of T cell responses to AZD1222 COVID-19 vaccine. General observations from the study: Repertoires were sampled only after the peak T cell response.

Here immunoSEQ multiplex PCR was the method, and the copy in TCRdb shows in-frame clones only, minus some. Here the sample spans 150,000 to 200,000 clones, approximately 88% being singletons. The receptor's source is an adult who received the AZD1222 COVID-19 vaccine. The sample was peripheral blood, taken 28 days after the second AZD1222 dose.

The CDR3 loop reads CASLGTGRNYGYTF. The CDR3 nucleotides read TGTGCCAGCCTCGGGACAGGGCGAAACTATGGCTACACCTTC. The chain joins TRBV28 to TRBJ1-2, with 9 bases aligning to TRBD1. CDR3 length equals 14 residues. Looked up from germline, CDR1 is MDHEN and CDR2 is SYDVKM. After removal of 8 bases from V and 2 bases from J, the junction contained 6 bases not matched to a gene.